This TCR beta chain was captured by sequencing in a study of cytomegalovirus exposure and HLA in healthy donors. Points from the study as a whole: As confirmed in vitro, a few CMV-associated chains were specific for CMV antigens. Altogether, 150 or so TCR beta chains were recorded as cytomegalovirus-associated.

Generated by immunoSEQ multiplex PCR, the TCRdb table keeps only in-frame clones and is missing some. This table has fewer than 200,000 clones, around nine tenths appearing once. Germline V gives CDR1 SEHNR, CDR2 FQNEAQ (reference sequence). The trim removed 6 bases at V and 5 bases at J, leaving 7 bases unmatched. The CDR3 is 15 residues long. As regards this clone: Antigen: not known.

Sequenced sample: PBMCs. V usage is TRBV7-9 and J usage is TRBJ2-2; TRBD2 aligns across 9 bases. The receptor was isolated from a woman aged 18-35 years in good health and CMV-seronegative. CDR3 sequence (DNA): TGTGCCAGCAGAGATAGCGGGAGTTGGACCGGGGAGCTGTTTTTT. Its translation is CASRDSGSWTGELFF.